Below are 10 T cell receptor beta chains sequenced from a single sample in a study of T-cell reconstitution after alpha-beta-depleted transplantation in children. Unique molecular identifiers were used to barcode this TCRbeta library. TCRdb ran MiXCR on the PCR reads and lists one entry per CDR3 protein. The table shows hundreds of thousands of distinct CDR3 sequences, with around 16% occurring only once. The material sequenced was PBMCs, mostly from graft donor cells, taken 360 days after TCRalphabeta/CD19-depleted stem cell transplant. The receptors stem from a male patient aged 2 to 10 who had a stem cell transplant for acute lymphoblastic leukemia, so the T cells may come from the graft donor.

The chain couples TRBV28 to TRBJ2-7, with a weak D call TRBD1 (6 bases). Germline CDR1 and CDR2: MDHEN and SYDVKM. This CDR3 spans 14 amino acids. V lost 6 bases and J lost 3, with 15 bases in between. The CDR3: CASRDSSTVYEQYF. CDR3 nucleotide sequence: TGTGCCAGCAGGGACAGCTCGACTGTCTACGAGCAGTACTTC.

The J gene is TRBJ2-1, the V gene TRBV10-3, with D perhaps matching TRBD2 (5 bases). The germline V gene encodes CDR1 ENHRY and CDR2 SYGVKD. This CDR3 comprises 14 residues. Trimming cost V 5 bases and J 2 bases, with 10 bases left between them. CDR3 sequence reads: CAISPSTTYNEQFF. CDR3 nucleotide sequence: TGTGCCATCAGTCCCTCGACTACCTACAATGAGCAGTTCTTC.

This clonotype was seen many times. The gene calls are TRBV9 and TRBJ1-5; D perhaps matches TRBD1 (6 bases). Germline CDR1 SGDLS, CDR2 YYNGEE. Deletions cut 0 bases from V and 3 bases from J, with 16 bases between. The CDR3 is made up of 17 amino acids. CDR3 amino acids: CASSVATEQGPNQPQHF. The CDR3 coding sequence is TGTGCCAGCAGCGTAGCTACGGAACAGGGTCCCAATCAGCCCCAGCATTTT.

This chain connects TRBV7-2 to TRBJ2-5, with 11 bases aligning to TRBD2. V trimming: 4 bases; J trimming: 5 bases; junction bases outside the gene matches: 9. This CDR3 contains 16 residues. Germline CDR1 SGHTA, CDR2 FQGNSA. For the CDR3, the DNA is TGTGCCAGCAGCTCCTTCGGGACTAGCGGTGAGGAGACCCAGTACTTC. Protein: CASSSFGTSGEETQYF. Complete variable domain (other parts from reference TRBV7-2 and TRBJ2-5): GAGVSQSPSNKVTEKGKDVELRCDPISGHTALYWYRQSLGQGLEFLIYFQGNSAPDKSGLPSDRFSAERTGGSVSTLTIQRTQQEDSAVYLCASSSFGTSGEETQYFGPGTRLLVL.

V gene TRBV20-1 combines with J gene TRBJ2-3; TRBD2 aligns across 13 bases. CDR1 is DFQATT, CDR2 SNEGSKA, per germline (reference sequence). CDR3 length equals 17 residues. The junction had 7 bases not matched to a gene; V was cut back by 0 bases and J by 4 bases. CDR3 region: CSARDPRTSGSADTQYF. The CDR3 DNA reads TGCAGTGCTAGAGATCCCAGGACTAGCGGGAGTGCAGATACGCAGTATTTT.

J is TRBJ2-1 and V is TRBV7-2, with unresolved D. Germline V gene data show CDR1 as SGHTA and CDR2 as FQGNSA. The CDR3 spans 15 residues. Trimming took off 1 base at V and 0 bases at J, with 7 bases between the two ends. The CDR3 DNA reads as TGTGCCAGCAGCTTAGGGGCCCTCTCCTACAATGAGCAGTTCTTC. It encodes CASSLGALSYNEQFF.

V is TRBV5-1 and J is TRBJ2-3; D call uncertain. The CDR3 runs to 13 residues. From germline, CDR1 is SGHRS and CDR2 YFSETQ. V was clipped by 7 bases and J by 1 base, with 10 bases between them. CDR3 sequence reads: CASGHRGTDTQYF. Written as DNA, the CDR3 is TGCGCCAGCGGCCACCGTGGCACAGATACGCAGTATTTT.

Only a few counts were recorded for this clonotype. J is TRBJ1-5 and V is TRBV6-1; D might be TRBD1 (6 bases). The germline V gene has CDR1 MNHNS and CDR2 SASEGT. The CDR3 is made up of 15 amino acids. V lost 4 bases, J lost 7 bases, and 17 bases lay in between. The CDR3 reads CASSGATGAGQPQHF. DNA of the CDR3: TGTGCCAGCAGTGGGGCTACGGGGGCGGGGCAGCCCCAGCATTTT.

This clonotype occurred many times. The rearrangement links TRBV29-1 to TRBJ2-3; maybe TRBD1 (5 bases). The CDR3 is 12 residues long. Looked up from germline, CDR1 is SQVTM and CDR2 is ANQGSEA. Trimming took 1 base from V and 13 from J, leaving 15 bases between them. Here the CDR3 reads CSVEGPLKGKYF. In nucleotides, the CDR3 is TGCAGCGTTGAAGGGCCCCTTAAGGGGAAGTATTTT.

This clonotype was seen only a few times. The chain carries TRBV18 and TRBJ2-1, with D unresolved. CDR3 length: 13 residues. Trimming removed 4 bases from V and 6 bases from J, with 10 bases in between. CDR1 KGHSH and CDR2 LQKENI come from the germline V gene. The CDR3 coding sequence is TGTGCCAGCTCACATACGGGCCCCAATGAGCAGTTCTTC. Translation: CASSHTGPNEQFF.